A few counts support the clone carrying this TCR beta chain. The data are from a study of blood T cell repertoires in COVID-19. On the study more broadly: Italy, Spain and the United States were the sources of the convalescent and acute COVID-19 samples. PBMCs, B-cell-depleted T cells, or T cells provided the cDNA or gDNA that made up the material.

Study processing details: The assay estimated nucleated cells by amplifying reference gene primers. Clones were read by immunoSEQ multiplex PCR, and TCRdb kept only the in-frame ones, dropping some. Clone size and the V and J calls come from that table; the DNA yielded D and trimming. The sample comprises 240,000 or so clones, roughly 85% of which are singletons, and 3.4% rests with the top ten. The CDR3 length is 15 residues. Germline V gene data show CDR1 as MDHEN and CDR2 as SYDVKM. The junction had 14 bases not matched to a gene; V was cut back by 7 bases and J by 6 bases. This receptor was taken from a woman aged 18-35 years with acute or convalescent COVID-19. The chain is built from TRBV28 and TRBJ1-2; TRBD1 aligns across 7 bases. Specimen: peripheral blood. In nucleotides, the CDR3 is TGTGCCAGCACCCGAATCGACAGGGCCCCCCATGGCTACACCTTC. Protein sequence: CASTRIDRAPHGYTF.